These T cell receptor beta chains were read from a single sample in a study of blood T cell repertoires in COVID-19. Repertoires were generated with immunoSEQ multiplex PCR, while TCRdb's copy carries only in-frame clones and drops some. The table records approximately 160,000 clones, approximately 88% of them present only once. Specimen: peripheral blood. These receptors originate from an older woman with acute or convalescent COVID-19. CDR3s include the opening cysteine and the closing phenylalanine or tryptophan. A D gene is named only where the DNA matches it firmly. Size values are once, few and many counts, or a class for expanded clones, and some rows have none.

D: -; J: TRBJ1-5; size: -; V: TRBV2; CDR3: CASSELQGRGNQPQHF; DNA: TGTGCCAGCAGTGAATTACAGGGACGGGGCAATCAGCCCCAGCATTTT
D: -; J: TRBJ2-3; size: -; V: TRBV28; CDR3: CASRDPGGTDTQYF; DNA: TGTGCCAGCAGGGACCCCGGGGGCACAGATACGCAGTATTTT
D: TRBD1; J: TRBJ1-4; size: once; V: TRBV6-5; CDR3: CASSPLTGTNEKLFF; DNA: TGTGCCAGCAGTCCCTTGACAGGGACGAATGAAAAACTGTTTTTT
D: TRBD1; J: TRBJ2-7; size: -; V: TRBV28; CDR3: CASSPAGGRGYEQYF; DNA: TGTGCCAGCAGCCCCGCAGGGGGCAGGGGCTACGAGCAGTACTTC
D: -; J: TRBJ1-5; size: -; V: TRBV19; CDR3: CASEKGTAGNQPQHF; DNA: TGTGCCAGTGAGAAGGGGACTGCCGGCAATCAGCCCCAGCATTTT
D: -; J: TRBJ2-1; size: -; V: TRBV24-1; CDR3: CATSDPPGHEQFF; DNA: TGTGCCACCAGTGATCCCCCGGGTCATGAGCAGTTCTTC
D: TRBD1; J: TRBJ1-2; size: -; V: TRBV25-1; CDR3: CASSDDRGLLYGYTF; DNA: TGTGCCAGCAGTGATGACAGGGGGCTCCTCTATGGCTACACCTTC
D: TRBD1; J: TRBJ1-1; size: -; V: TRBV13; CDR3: CASSGGTGGTEAFF; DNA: TGTGCCAGCAGCGGCGGGACAGGGGGCACTGAAGCTTTCTTT
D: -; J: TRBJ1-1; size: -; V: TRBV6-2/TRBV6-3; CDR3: CASSSTKPTGTNTEAFF; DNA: TGTGCCAGCAGTTCTACGAAACCTACAGGGACGAACACTGAAGCTTTCTTT
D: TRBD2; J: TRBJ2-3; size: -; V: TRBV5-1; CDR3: CASSLTSGAQVQYF; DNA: TGCGCCAGCAGCTTGACTAGCGGGGCCCAGGTGCAGTATTTT
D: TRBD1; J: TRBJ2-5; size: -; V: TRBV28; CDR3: CASSPGDRGAFGETQYF; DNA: TGTGCCAGCAGTCCCGGAGACAGGGGGGCCTTCGGAGAGACCCAGTACTTC
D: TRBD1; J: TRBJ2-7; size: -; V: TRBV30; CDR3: CAWSLDRAGRYEQYF; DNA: TGTGCCTGGAGTTTGGACAGGGCCGGAAGGTACGAGCAGTACTTC
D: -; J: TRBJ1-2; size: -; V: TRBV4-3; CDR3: CASSQGQPMNYGYTF; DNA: TGCGCCAGCAGCCAAGGACAGCCGATGAACTATGGCTACACCTTC
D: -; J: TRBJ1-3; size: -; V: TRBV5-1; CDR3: CASSSGTSGGNTIYF; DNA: TGCGCCAGCAGCTCCGGGACTTCGGGAGGAAACACCATATATTTT
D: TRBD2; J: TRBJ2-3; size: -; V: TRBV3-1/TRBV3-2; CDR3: CASSRVGLAGPGQYF; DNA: TGTGCCAGCAGCCGCGTGGGACTAGCGGGCCCGGGGCAGTATTTT
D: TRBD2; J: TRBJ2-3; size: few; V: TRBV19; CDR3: CASSVGTSGATDTQYF; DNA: TGTGCCAGTAGTGTCGGGACTAGCGGGGCGACAGATACGCAGTATTTT
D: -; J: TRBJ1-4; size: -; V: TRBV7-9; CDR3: CASSLSGRGKLFF; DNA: TGTGCCAGCAGCTTAAGCGGGAGGGGGAAACTGTTTTTT
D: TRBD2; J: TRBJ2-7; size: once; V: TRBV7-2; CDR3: CASSHTKLADLSYEQYF; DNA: TGTGCCAGCAGCCACACCAAACTAGCGGACCTTTCCTACGAGCAGTACTTC
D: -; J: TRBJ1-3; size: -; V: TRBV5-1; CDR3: CASSPTGSGNTIYF; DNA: TGCGCCAGCAGCCCCACCGGCTCTGGAAACACCATATATTTT
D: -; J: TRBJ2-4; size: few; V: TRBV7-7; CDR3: CASSTCYRFSKNIQYF; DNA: TGTGCTAGCAGCACCTGCTATCGGTTTTCCAAAAACATTCAGTACTTC
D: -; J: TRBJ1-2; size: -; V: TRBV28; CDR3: CASGTSYGYTF; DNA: TGTGCCAGCGGGACAAGCTATGGCTACACCTTC
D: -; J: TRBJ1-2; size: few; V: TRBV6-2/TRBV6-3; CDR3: CASSTQGYGYTF; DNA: TGTGCCAGCAGTACCCAGGGTTATGGCTACACCTTC
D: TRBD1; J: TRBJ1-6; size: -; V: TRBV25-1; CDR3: CASSAGTGDNSPLHF; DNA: TGTGCCAGCAGTGCGGGAACAGGGGATAATTCACCCCTCCACTTT
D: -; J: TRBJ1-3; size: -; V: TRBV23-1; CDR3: CASKVNPGTESGNTIYF; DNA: TGCGCCAGCAAAGTCAATCCCGGGACTGAGTCTGGAAACACCATATATTTT
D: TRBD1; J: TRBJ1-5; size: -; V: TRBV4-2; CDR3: CASSLTSPGTGGQPQHF; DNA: TGTGCCAGCAGCCTTACGAGCCCCGGGACAGGGGGACAGCCCCAGCATTTT
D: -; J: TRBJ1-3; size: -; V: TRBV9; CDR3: CASSVGNSGNTIYF; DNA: TGTGCCAGCAGCGTCGGTAACTCTGGAAACACCATATATTTT
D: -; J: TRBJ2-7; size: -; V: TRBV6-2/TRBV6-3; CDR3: CASSPTTYEQYF; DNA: TGTGCCAGCAGCCCTACTACCTACGAGCAGTACTTC
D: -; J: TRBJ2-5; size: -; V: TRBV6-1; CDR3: CASSELVFRETQYF; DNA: TGTGCCAGCAGTGAACTCGTCTTTCGAGAGACCCAGTACTTC
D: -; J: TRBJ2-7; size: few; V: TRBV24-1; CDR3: CATSDQGYEQYF; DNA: TGTGCCACCAGTGATCAGGGGTACGAGCAGTACTTC